Listed here are 23 T cell receptor beta chains from one sample, sequenced in a study of human T cells and chemical hapten exposure (dated by TCRdb to about 2021). In light of the paper, this sample's time point label describes: patch test 1, 2 weeks after DPC sensitization. This specimen's treatment or condition label, interpreted: therapeutic diphenylcyclopropenone sensitization with weekly scalp DPC. Library preparation employed RACE. Sequencing took place on a NextSeq 500. TCRdb cleaned the public reads at Q25 with fastp, built clones with MiXCR and kept in-frame beta chains. Merged by CDR3 protein, the rows form single entries marked with the most common genes and DNA. This sample gives over 65,000 distinct CDR3 sequences in total; about 10% of them show up just once. The ten largest account for roughly 4% of the sample. The sample here was whole blood, taken in connection with sensitization to the hapten diphenylcyclopropenone (DPC). Receptor source: a woman between 50 and 59 years old with alopecia areata. Some clones in this sample may be carry-over from other donors' samples.

CDR3 coding DNA: TGTGCCACCAGTGACCTCTCCTACAATGAGCAGTTCTTC. Protein product: CATSDLSYNEQFF. This rearrangement joins TRBV24-1 to TRBJ2-1; D remains ambiguous. The CDR3 sequence is 13 residues long. Germline CDR1 KGHDR, CDR2 SFDVKD. The germline V and J ends were trimmed by 4 bases and 0 bases, with 3 bases remaining between them.

This clonotype was seen once. The chain has TRBV10-2 and TRBJ2-7; the D is unclear. With 6 bases removed from V and 0 bases from J, the gap between germline ends came to 15 bases. The CDR3 totals 15 residues. CDR1 and CDR2 (germline): WSHSY, SAAADI. CDR3 protein: CASSSTTVSSYEQYF. The DNA of the CDR3 is TGCGCCAGCAGCTCTACCACAGTATCCTCCTACGAGCAGTACTTC.

V is TRBV5-4 and J is TRBJ2-3, with 11 bases matching TRBD2. The CDR3 is made up of 16 amino acids. CDR1 and CDR2 (germline): SGHNT, YYREEE (reference sequence). Losses at the gene ends were 4 bases for V and 2 bases for J; bases not matched to a gene: 6. CDR3 protein: CASSGSSGRLTDTQYF. The CDR3 DNA reads as TGTGCCAGCAGCGGATCTAGCGGGAGGCTCACAGATACGCAGTATTTT.

This clonotype was seen ten or more times. The rearrangement joins TRBV20-1 to TRBJ1-2, with a possible D match to TRBD1 (6 bases). V was shortened by 4 bases and J by 4 bases, with 13 bases between the two germline ends. CDR1 is DFQATT, CDR2 SNEGSKA, per germline (reference sequence). CDR3 length: 13 residues. The CDR3 spells CSAKHTGSYGYTF. The CDR3 DNA is TGCAGTGCTAAACACACAGGGAGCTATGGCTACACCTTC.

This clonotype has ten or more counts. The chain employs TRBV6-5 and TRBJ1-6; a possible D gene is TRBD1 (5 bases). From germline, CDR1 is MNHEY and CDR2 SVGAGI. The CDR3 spans 16 residues. Trimming removed 6 bases from V and 0 bases from J, with 12 bases in between. The CDR3 here is CASSRDWSSYNSPLHF. Here the CDR3 DNA reads TGTGCCAGCAGCAGGGACTGGAGCTCCTATAATTCACCCCTCCACTTT.

This clonotype was seen a handful of times. The CDR3 nucleotides read TGTGCCAGCAGCAAAGCAGCTAGCGAAGAGACCCAGTACTTC. It specifies CASSKAASEETQYF. This chain uses TRBV21-1 with TRBJ2-5; the table assigns TRBD2, which was not confirmed against the DNA. TRBV21-1 has pseudogene status. The CDR3 runs to 14 residues.

This clonotype was picked up a small number of times. The chain employs TRBV2 and TRBJ2-3; TRBD2 agrees at 8 bases. Germline trimming cut 6 bases from V and 4 bases from J; bases unmatched to any gene: 9. The CDR3 is 15 residues long. Germline-derived CDR1 and CDR2 are SNHLY and FYNNEI. The CDR3 region has the DNA TGTGCCAGCAGACTCCTAGCGGGTGGGGCAGATACGCAGTATTTT. Translating it yields CASRLLAGGADTQYF.

V and J are TRBV7-2 and TRBJ1-2; D remains unclear. Germline CDR1 is SGHTA and CDR2 is FQGNSA. The ends were cut back, 1 base at V and 7 bases at J, with 7 bases in the middle. The CDR3 sequence is 12 residues long. DNA for the CDR3: TGTGCCAGCAGCTTAGGGGTCTCTGGCTACACCTTC. Translated, it gives CASSLGVSGYTF.

The gene calls are TRBV9 and TRBJ2-3; D gene uncertain. This CDR3 comprises 10 residues. Trimming took 4 bases from V and 4 from J, leaving 1 base between them. Germline CDR1 SGDLS, CDR2 YYNGEE. The CDR3 DNA reads as TGTGCCAGCAGCCCAGATACGCAGTATTTT. It codes for CASSPDTQYF.

The chain uses TRBV6-2 or TRBV6-3 and TRBJ2-1, with D uncertain. Trimming cost V 7 bases and J 2 bases, with 9 bases left between them. The CDR3 has 13 amino acids. Germline assignment: CDR1 MNHEY and CDR2 SVGEGT. CDR3 protein: CASNQVPYNEQFF. As DNA, the CDR3 is TGTGCCAGCAACCAGGTACCCTACAATGAGCAGTTCTTC.

This chain links TRBV7-8 with TRBJ2-3, with a weak D call TRBD2 (5 bases). The CDR3 loop spans 16 amino acids. Germline V lookup: CDR1 SGHVS, CDR2 FQNEAQ. Trimming left V 2 bases short and J 0 bases short, with 12 bases between. DNA for the CDR3: TGTGCCAGCAGCTTAAGGAGGTCAGATAGCACAGATACGCAGTATTTT. Amino acids: CASSLRRSDSTDTQYF.

This clonotype was seen only a few times. The chain carries TRBV9 and TRBJ1-2, with D possibly being TRBD1 (5 bases). Per the germline V gene, CDR1 is SGDLS and CDR2 is YYNGEE. The CDR3 sequence is 14 residues long. Trimming removed 3 bases at V and 8 bases at J, with 17 bases between. The CDR3 bases are TGTGCCAGCAGCGCCCACGACGACAGAGACGGCTACACCTTC. This sequence encodes CASSAHDDRDGYTF.

The chain combines TRBV28 with TRBJ2-3; tentatively, D is TRBD1 or TRBD2 (5 bases each). The CDR3 contains 16 residues. V lost 7 bases to trimming and J lost 3 bases, with 20 bases between them. In germline, CDR1 is MDHEN, CDR2 SYDVKM. As DNA, the CDR3 is TGTGCCAGCAAGATCCGGGGCGCTGGAAAAACAGATACGCAGTATTTT. It encodes CASKIRGAGKTDTQYF.

The J gene is TRBJ2-7, the V gene TRBV6-5; unclear D gene. Trimming pared 0 bases from V and 2 bases from J, leaving 8 bases between. Germline V gene data show CDR1 as MNHEY and CDR2 as SVGAGI. The CDR3 sequence is 14 residues long. The chain's CDR3 is CASSYSRTTYEQYF. The CDR3 DNA is TGTGCCAGCAGTTACTCGCGGACCACCTACGAGCAGTACTTC.

This clonotype was seen repeatedly, ten times or more. V is TRBV14 and J is TRBJ1-2, with TRBD1 matching 9 bases. This CDR3 has 16 residues. Germline V gives CDR1 SGHDN, CDR2 FVKESK. The V and J ends lost 0 bases and 2 bases, in that order; junction bases with no gene match: 4. DNA of the CDR3: TGTGCCAGCAGCCAAGATCGAGGACAGGGGAACTATGGCTACACCTTC. Protein: CASSQDRGQGNYGYTF.

The sample holds many counts of this clonotype. The chain couples TRBV29-1 to TRBJ2-7; D is uncertain. CDR3 length: 10 residues. Germline CDR1 reads SQVTM; CDR2 reads ANQGSEA. V was cut by 6 bases and J by 3 bases, with 6 bases left in between. CDR3 protein: CSVKDYEQYF. The CDR3 bases are TGCAGCGTGAAAGACTACGAGCAGTACTTC.

V and J are TRBV29-1 and TRBJ1-3, with D perhaps TRBD1 (6 bases). CDR1 is SQVTM and CDR2 is ANQGSEA in the germline V gene. Between the trimmed V and J ends, which lost 3 bases and 4 bases, there was a span of 10 bases. The CDR3 is 13 residues long. CDR3 coding DNA: TGCAGCGTTGAGCGGGGGGCAGGAAACACCATATATTTT. This gives the protein CSVERGAGNTIYF.

The chain uses TRBV11-2 and TRBJ2-1, with 7 bases that match TRBD1. J gave up 3 bases and V 3 bases, and 2 bases lay outside the gene matches. The CDR3 sequence is 14 residues long. Germline V gene data show CDR1 as SGHAT and CDR2 as FQNNGV. Here the CDR3 reads CASSFRDSYNEQFF. CDR3 nucleotides: TGTGCCAGCAGCTTCCGGGACAGCTACAATGAGCAGTTCTTC.

This clonotype was observed many times. The chain is built from TRBV7-9 and TRBJ2-3, with a weak D call TRBD1 (6 bases). Germline V gene lookup returns CDR1 SEHNR and CDR2 FQNEAQ (reference sequence). This CDR3 spans 15 amino acids. Trimming stripped 4 bases from V and 3 bases from J, with 14 bases between. CDR3 nucleotides: TGTGCCAGCAGCTCCAGGGGAAGGGGAACAGATACGCAGTATTTT. It yields the protein CASSSRGRGTDTQYF. Complete variable domain (other parts from reference TRBV7-9 and TRBJ2-3): DTGVSQNPRHKITKRGQNVTFRCDPISEHNRLYWYRQTLGQGPEFLTYFQNEAQLEKSRLLSDRFSAERPKGSFSTLEIQRTEQGDSAMYLCASSSRGRGTDTQYFGPGTRLTVL.

This clonotype was seen repeatedly, ten times or more. The chain employs TRBV9 and TRBJ1-2; 7 nucleotides align to TRBD1. The junction had 0 bases not matched to a gene; V was cut back by 2 bases and J by 2 bases. The germline V gene encodes CDR1 SGDLS and CDR2 YYNGEE. The CDR3 totals 13 residues. CDR3 sequence (DNA): TGTGCCAGCAGCGTGACAGGGAACTATGGCTACACCTTC. It encodes CASSVTGNYGYTF.

The table lists this clonotype with a few counts. The chain has TRBV5-8 and TRBJ1-6; perhaps TRBD1 as D (5 bases). The CDR3 runs 14 residues. Germline lookup yields CDR1 SGHTS and CDR2 YDEGEE. V lost 4 bases, J lost 10 bases, and 15 bases lay in between. Here the CDR3 DNA reads TGTGCCAGCAGCGCGGTCCCCCAGGGATCACCCCTCCACTTT. Its protein product is CASSAVPQGSPLHF. The full variable domain, completed using reference TRBV5-8 and TRBJ1-6, is EAGVTQSPTHLIKTRGQQATLRCSPISGHTSVYWYQQALGLGLQFLLWYDEGEERNRGNFPPRFSGRQFPNYSSELNVNALELEDSALYLCASSAVPQGSPLHFGNGTRLTVT.

This clonotype occurred a few times. The CDR3 DNA reads TGTGCCAGCAGTGAGACCGTTAGCGGGGGGTTCACAGATACGCAGTATTTT. Residues: CASSETVSGGFTDTQYF. V gene TRBV9 combines with J gene TRBJ2-3; the match to TRBD2 covers 10 bases. The germline V gene encodes CDR1 SGDLS and CDR2 YYNGEE. Trimming at V came to 5 bases and at J to 2 bases, leaving 11 bases not matched to a gene. The CDR3 is 17 residues long.

This clonotype was seen more than once but under ten times. The chain joins TRBV3-1 to TRBJ2-7; maybe TRBD1 (5 bases). Per germline, CDR1 LGHDT and CDR2 YNNKEL (reference sequence). The CDR3 is 15 residues long. Trimming shortened V by 4 bases and J by 3 bases, and 16 bases separated the two germline ends. The CDR3 sequence is CASSLTRTRVYEQYF. The CDR3 bases are TGTGCCAGCAGCCTAACGAGGACCAGGGTCTACGAGCAGTACTTC.